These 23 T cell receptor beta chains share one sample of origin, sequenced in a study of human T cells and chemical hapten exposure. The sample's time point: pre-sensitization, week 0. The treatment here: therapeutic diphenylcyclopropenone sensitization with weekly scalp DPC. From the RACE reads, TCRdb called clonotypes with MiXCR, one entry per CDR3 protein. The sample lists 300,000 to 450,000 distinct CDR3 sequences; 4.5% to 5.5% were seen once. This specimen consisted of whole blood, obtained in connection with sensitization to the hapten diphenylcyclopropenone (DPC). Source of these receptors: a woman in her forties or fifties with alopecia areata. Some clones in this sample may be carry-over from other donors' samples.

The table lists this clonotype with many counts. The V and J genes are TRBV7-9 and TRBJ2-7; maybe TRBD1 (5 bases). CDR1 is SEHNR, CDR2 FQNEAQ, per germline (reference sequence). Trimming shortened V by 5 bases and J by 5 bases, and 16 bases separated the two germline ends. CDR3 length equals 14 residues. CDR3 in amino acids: CASSVRQGSHEQYF. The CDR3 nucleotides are TGTGCCAGCAGCGTTCGGCAGGGATCCCACGAGCAGTACTTC.

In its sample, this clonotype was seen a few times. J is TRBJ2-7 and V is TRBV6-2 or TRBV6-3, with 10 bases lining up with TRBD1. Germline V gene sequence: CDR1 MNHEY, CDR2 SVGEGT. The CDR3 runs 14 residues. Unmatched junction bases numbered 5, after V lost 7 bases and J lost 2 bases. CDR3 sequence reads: CASIRTGGTYEQYF. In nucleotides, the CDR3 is TGTGCCAGCATACGGACAGGGGGGACCTACGAGCAGTACTTC.

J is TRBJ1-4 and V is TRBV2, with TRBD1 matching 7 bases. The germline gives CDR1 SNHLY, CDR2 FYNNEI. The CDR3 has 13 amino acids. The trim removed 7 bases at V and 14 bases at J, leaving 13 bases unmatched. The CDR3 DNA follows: TGTGCCAGCATCGAGGGGGCCGCGAAAGACCTGTTTTTT. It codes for CASIEGAAKDLFF.

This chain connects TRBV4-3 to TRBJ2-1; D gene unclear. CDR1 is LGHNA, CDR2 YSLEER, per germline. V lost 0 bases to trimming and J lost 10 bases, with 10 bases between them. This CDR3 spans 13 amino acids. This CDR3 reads CASSQDLVKEQFF. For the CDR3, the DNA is TGCGCCAGCAGCCAAGATCTGGTGAAGGAGCAGTTCTTC.

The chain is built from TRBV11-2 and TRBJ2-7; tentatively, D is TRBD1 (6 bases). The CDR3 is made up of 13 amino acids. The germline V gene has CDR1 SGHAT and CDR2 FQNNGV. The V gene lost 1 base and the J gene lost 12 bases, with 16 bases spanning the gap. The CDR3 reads CASSLAEGDPRYF. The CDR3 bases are TGTGCCAGCAGCTTAGCCGAGGGGGACCCGAGGTACTTC.

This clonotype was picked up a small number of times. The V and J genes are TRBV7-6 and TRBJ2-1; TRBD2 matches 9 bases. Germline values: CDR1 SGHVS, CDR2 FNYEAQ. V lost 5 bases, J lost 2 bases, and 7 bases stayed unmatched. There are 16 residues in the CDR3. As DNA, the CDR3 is TGTGCCAGCAGCCTCAGCGGGAGGAATACCTACAATGAGCAGTTCTTC. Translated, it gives CASSLSGRNTYNEQFF.

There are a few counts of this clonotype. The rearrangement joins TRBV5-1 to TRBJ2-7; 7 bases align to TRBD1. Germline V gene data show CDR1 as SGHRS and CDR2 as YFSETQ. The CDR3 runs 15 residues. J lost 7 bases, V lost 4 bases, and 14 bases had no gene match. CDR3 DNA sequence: TGCGCCAGCAGCATAGACAGGGATCCCCTTTGGGAGCAGTACTTC. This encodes CASSIDRDPLWEQYF.

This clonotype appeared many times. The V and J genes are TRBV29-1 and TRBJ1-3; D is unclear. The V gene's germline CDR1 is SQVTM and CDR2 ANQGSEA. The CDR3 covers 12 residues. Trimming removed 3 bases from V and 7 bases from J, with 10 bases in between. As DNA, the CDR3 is TGCAGCGTTGAGGTGGGCGCGAACACCATATATTTT. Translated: CSVEVGANTIYF.

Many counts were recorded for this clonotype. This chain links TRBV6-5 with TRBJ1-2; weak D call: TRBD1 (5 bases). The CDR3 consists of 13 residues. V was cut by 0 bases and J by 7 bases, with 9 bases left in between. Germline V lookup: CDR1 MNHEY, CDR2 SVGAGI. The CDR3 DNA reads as TGTGCCAGCAGTTACTCAGGGGCGCGTGGCTACACCTTC. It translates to CASSYSGARGYTF.

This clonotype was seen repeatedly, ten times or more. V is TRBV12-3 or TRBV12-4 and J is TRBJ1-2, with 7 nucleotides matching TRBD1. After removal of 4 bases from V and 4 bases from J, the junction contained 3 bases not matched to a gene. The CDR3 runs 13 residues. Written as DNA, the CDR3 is TGTGCCAGCAGTTCAGGGACAGTCTATGGCTACACCTTC. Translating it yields CASSSGTVYGYTF.

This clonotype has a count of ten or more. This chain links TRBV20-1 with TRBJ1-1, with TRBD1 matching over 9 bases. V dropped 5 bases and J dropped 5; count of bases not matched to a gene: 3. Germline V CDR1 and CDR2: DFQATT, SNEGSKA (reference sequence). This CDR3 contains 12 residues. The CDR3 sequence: CSAWTGETEAFF. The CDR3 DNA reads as TGCAGTGCTTGGACAGGGGAAACTGAAGCTTTCTTT.

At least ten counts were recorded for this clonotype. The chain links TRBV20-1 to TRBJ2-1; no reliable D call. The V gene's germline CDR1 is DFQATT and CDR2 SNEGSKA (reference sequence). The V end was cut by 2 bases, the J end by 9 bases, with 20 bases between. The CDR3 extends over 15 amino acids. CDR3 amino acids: CSARTLSHLSPEQFF. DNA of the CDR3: TGCAGTGCTAGAACCCTCTCACACTTAAGTCCTGAGCAGTTCTTC.

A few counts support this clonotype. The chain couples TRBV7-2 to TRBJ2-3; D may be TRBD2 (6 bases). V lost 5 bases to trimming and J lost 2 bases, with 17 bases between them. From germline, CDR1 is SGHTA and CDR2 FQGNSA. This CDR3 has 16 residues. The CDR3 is CASSPPGTGYTDTQYF. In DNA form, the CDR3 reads TGTGCCAGCAGCCCCCCCGGGACTGGCTACACAGATACGCAGTATTTT.

CDR3 sequence (DNA): TGTGCCAGCAGTTTTAGCGGGAGAGGCAACATTCAGTACTTC. It codes for CASSFSGRGNIQYF. The rearrangement joins TRBV6-5 to TRBJ2-4; 9 positions match TRBD2. V gave up 4 bases and J gave up 7 bases; unmatched junction bases: 5. This CDR3 has 14 amino acids. Germline assignment: CDR1 MNHEY and CDR2 SVGAGI.

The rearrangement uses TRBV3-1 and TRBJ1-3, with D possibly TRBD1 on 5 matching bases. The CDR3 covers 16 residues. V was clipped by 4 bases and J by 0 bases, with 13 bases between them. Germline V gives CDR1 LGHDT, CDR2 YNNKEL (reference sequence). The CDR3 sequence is CASSPFGQGSGNTIYF. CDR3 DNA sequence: TGTGCCAGCAGCCCTTTTGGGCAGGGCTCTGGAAACACCATATATTTT. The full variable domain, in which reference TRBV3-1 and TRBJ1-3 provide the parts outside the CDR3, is DTAVSQTPKYLVTQMGNDKSIKCEQNLGHDTMYWYKQDSKKFLKIMFSYNNKELIINETVPNRFSPKSPDKAHLNLHINSLELGDSAVYFCASSPFGQGSGNTIYFGEGSWLTVV.

The CDR3 protein is CASSVYGRVSDEQFF. The CDR3 DNA reads TGTGCCAGCAGCGTATACGGGAGGGTAAGCGATGAGCAGTTCTTC. The chain is built from TRBV9 and TRBJ2-1; TRBD2 aligns across 8 bases. With V trimmed by 1 base and J by 8 bases, 8 bases remained unmatched. The CDR3 length is 15 residues. CDR1 is SGDLS and CDR2 is YYNGEE in the germline V gene.

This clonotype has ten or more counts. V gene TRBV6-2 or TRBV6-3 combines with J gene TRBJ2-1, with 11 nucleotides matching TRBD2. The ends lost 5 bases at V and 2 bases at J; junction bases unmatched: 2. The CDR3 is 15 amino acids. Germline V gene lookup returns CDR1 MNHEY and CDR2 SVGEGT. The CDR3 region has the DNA TGTGCCAGCAGTGAGACTAGCGGGGCCTACAATGAGCAGTTCTTC. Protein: CASSETSGAYNEQFF.

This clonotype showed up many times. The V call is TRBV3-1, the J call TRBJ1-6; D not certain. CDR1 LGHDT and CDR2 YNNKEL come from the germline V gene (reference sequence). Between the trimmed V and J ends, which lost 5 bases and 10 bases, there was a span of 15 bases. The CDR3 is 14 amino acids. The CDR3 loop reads CASSNGGSQSPLHF. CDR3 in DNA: TGTGCCAGCAGCAATGGCGGGAGTCAGTCACCCCTCCACTTT.

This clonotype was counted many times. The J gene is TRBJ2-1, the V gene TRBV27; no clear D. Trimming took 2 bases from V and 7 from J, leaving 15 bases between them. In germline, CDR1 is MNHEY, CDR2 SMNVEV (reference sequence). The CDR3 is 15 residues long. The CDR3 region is CASSLLRLTMNEQFF. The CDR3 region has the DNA TGTGCCAGCAGTTTACTTCGGCTCACCATGAATGAGCAGTTCTTC.

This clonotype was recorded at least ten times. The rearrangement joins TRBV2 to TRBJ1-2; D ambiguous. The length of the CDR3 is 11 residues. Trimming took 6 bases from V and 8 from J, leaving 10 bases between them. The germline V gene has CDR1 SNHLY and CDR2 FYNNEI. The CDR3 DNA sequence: TGTGCCAGCAGAGATATCCGCGGCTACACCTTC. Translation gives CASRDIRGYTF.

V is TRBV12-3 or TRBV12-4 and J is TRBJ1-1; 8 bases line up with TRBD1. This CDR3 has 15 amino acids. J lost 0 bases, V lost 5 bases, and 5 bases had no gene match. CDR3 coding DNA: TGTGCCAGCAGTCTGACAGGGGCCGTGAACACTGAAGCTTTCTTT. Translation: CASSLTGAVNTEAFF.

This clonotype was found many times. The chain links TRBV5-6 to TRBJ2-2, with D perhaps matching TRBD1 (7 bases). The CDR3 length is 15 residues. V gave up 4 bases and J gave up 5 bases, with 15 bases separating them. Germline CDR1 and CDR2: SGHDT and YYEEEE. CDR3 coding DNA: TGTGCCAGCAGCCGGGTCCAGGGGGGTACCGGGGAGCTGTTTTTT. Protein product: CASSRVQGGTGELFF.

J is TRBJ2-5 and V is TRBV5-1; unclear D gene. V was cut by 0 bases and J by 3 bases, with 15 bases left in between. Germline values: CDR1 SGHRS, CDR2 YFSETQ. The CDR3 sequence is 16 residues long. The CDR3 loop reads CASSLGVVPMKETQYF. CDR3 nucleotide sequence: TGCGCCAGCAGCTTGGGGGTAGTGCCCATGAAAGAGACCCAGTACTTC.